The 21 T cell receptor beta chains listed next were all sequenced from one sample in a study of response to subunit inactivated influenza vaccine (dated by TCRdb to between 2017 and 2018). The label giving this sample's time point can be read as: around 47 days after influenza vaccine administration. Library preparation used RT-PCR. Sequencer: Illumina HiSeq 2500. TCRdb ran its own pipeline on the public reads, namely fastp trimming at Q25 and MiXCR clone calling, and kept in-frame beta chains. A single entry per CDR3 protein holds the most common genes and DNA from its merged rows. The table for this sample lists about 520,000 distinct CDR3 sequences; approximately 11% of them were counted only once. Jointly, the top ten make up around 12% of the sample. The sequencing used PBMCs from blood, collected more than 35 days after vaccination. The receptors were sampled from a man in his fifties or sixties who received an inactivated influenza vaccine. Donor details come from another sample of the same person, matched by shared clones.

V usage is TRBV4-1 and J usage is TRBJ2-5; a weak D match, TRBD1 (6 bases). The germline V gene has CDR1 MGHRA and CDR2 YSYEKL. The CDR3 covers 14 residues. V lost 3 bases to trimming and J lost 5 bases, with 13 bases between them. Written as DNA, the CDR3 is TGCGCCAGCAGCCAGTACAGGGTTATGGAGACCCAGTACTTC. Translating gives CASSQYRVMETQYF.

In its sample, this clonotype was seen a few times. The chain combines TRBV21-1 with TRBJ1-2; the D call TRBD1 from the table was never checked on the DNA. TRBV21-1 is recorded as a pseudogene. The CDR3 consists of 15 residues. The CDR3 sequence is CASSSRDTFNYGYTF. In DNA form, the CDR3 reads TGTGCCAGCAGCTCCCGGGACACGTTTAACTATGGCTACACCTTC.

This clonotype was counted only a few times. The rearrangement uses TRBV12-3 or TRBV12-4 and TRBJ2-5; 10 nucleotides match TRBD1. Trimming cost V 5 bases and J 5 bases; bases outside gene matches: 11. The CDR3 is 16 residues long. The CDR3, as DNA: TGTGCCAGCAGTCATTACCCGGGACAGGGGTTGGAGACCCAGTACTTC. Protein sequence: CASSHYPGQGLETQYF.

This clonotype was seen only a few times. V gene TRBV5-6 combines with J gene TRBJ2-1; a weak D match, TRBD2 (7 bases). This CDR3 region has 14 residues. V lost 4 bases and J lost 3, with 11 bases in between. Germline V lookup: CDR1 SGHDT, CDR2 YYEEEE. The CDR3 coding sequence is TGTGCCAGCAGCAAAGGGGGGGTCTACAATGAGCAGTTCTTC. Translation: CASSKGGVYNEQFF.

This clonotype was seen at least ten times. The V call is TRBV5-8, the J call TRBJ1-6, with no clear D. The V end lost 4 bases, the J end lost 10 bases, and 9 bases lay between the germline ends. This CDR3 is built from 12 residues. Germline CDR1 is SGHTS and CDR2 is YDEGEE. The CDR3 nucleotides are TGTGCCAGCAGCACTCCCCGGTCACCCCTCCACTTT. It specifies CASSTPRSPLHF.

At least ten counts were recorded for this clonotype. The chain uses TRBV12-3 or TRBV12-4 and TRBJ2-1, with TRBD2 matching over 10 bases. V was pared by 6 bases and J by 5 bases, with 7 bases of the junction left unmatched. CDR3 length: 15 amino acids. CDR3 residues: CASSPSGRANNEQFF. The DNA for the CDR3 is TGTGCCAGCAGCCCTAGCGGGAGAGCGAACAATGAGCAGTTCTTC.

V usage is TRBV27 and J usage is TRBJ2-1; D not resolved. Germline assignment: CDR1 MNHEY and CDR2 SMNVEV (reference sequence). There are 16 residues in the CDR3. Trimming pared 6 bases from V and 0 bases from J, leaving 15 bases between. The CDR3 nucleotides are TGTGCCAGCAGCCCAGTGGGATCAAACTCCTACAATGAGCAGTTCTTC. Its protein product is CASSPVGSNSYNEQFF.

The J gene is TRBJ1-4, the V gene TRBV5-1; D gene unclear. The germline V and J ends were trimmed by 2 bases and 7 bases, with 9 bases remaining between them. Germline loops: CDR1 SGHRS, CDR2 YFSETQ. There are 13 residues in the CDR3. CDR3 region: CASSFTGAEKLFF. The CDR3 bases are TGCGCCAGCAGCTTCACCGGCGCTGAAAAACTGTTTTTT.

This clonotype came up a few times. V usage is TRBV5-1 and J usage is TRBJ2-1, with D unresolved. Trimming cost V 5 bases and J 8 bases, with 17 bases left between them. CDR3 length: 14 residues. Germline V lookup: CDR1 SGHRS, CDR2 YFSETQ. The CDR3 reads CASSLPGSWDEQFF. The CDR3 region has the DNA TGCGCCAGCAGTCTGCCAGGCTCCTGGGATGAGCAGTTCTTC.

The chain employs TRBV20-1 and TRBJ2-7; TRBD1 agrees at 10 bases. This CDR3 has 14 amino acids. V shed 5 bases and J 5 bases; nucleotides not matched to a gene: 9. Germline-derived CDR1 and CDR2 are DFQATT and SNEGSKA (reference sequence). The DNA for the CDR3 is TGCAGTGCTGGCCCGGGACAGGGGTCCCACGAGCAGTACTTC. Its translation: CSAGPGQGSHEQYF.

The rearrangement links TRBV20-1 to TRBJ1-4; D gene unclear. The CDR3 is 12 residues long. CDR1 and CDR2 from the germline V gene are DFQATT and SNEGSKA (reference sequence). V was pared by 3 bases and J by 7 bases, with 9 bases between. The CDR3 reads CSASLRAEKLFF. In nucleotides, the CDR3 is TGCAGTGCTAGCCTGAGGGCTGAAAAACTGTTTTTT.

This clonotype appeared a few times. The chain carries TRBV20-1 and TRBJ2-7, with TRBD2 matching over 11 bases. The V gene end was trimmed by 3 bases and the J gene end by 3 bases; junction bases not matched to a gene: 4. The CDR3 is 14 amino acids. Germline V lookup: CDR1 DFQATT, CDR2 SNEGSKA (reference sequence). CDR3: CSASLTSGSYEQYF. Written as DNA, the CDR3 is TGCAGTGCTAGTTTAACTAGCGGGAGCTACGAGCAGTACTTC.

J is TRBJ2-7 and V is TRBV29-1; 8 bases are shared with TRBD1. The CDR3 consists of 13 residues. V gave up 1 base and J gave up 6 bases; unmatched junction bases: 5. The germline V gene has CDR1 SQVTM and CDR2 ANQGSEA. The CDR3 spells CSVEGTGSTEQYF. CDR3 nucleotides: TGCAGCGTTGAAGGGACAGGGAGCACCGAGCAGTACTTC.

This clonotype was seen more than once but under ten times. This sequence joins TRBV5-5 and TRBJ2-6; no reliable D call. Germline CDR1 and CDR2: SGHKS and YYEKEE (reference sequence). V was cut by 0 bases and J by 0 bases, with 13 bases left in between. CDR3 length: 18 amino acids. The CDR3 loop is CASSLATLTNSGANVLTF. As DNA, the CDR3 is TGTGCCAGCAGCTTGGCCACCTTAACTAACTCTGGGGCCAACGTCCTGACTTTC. Combining the CDR3 with reference TRBV5-5 and TRBJ2-6 gives the whole variable domain DAGVTQSPTHLIKTRGQQVTLRCSPISGHKSVSWYQQVLGQGPQFIFQYYEKEERGRGNFPDRFSARQFPNYSSELNVNALLLGDSALYLCASSLATLTNSGANVLTFGAGSRLTVL.

The V and J genes are TRBV20-1 and TRBJ2-7, with TRBD1 identical over 9 bases. Per the germline V gene, CDR1 is DFQATT and CDR2 is SNEGSKA (reference sequence). CDR3 length: 15 residues. The J segment lost 2 bases and the V segment lost 1 base, leaving 6 bases of the junction unmatched. CDR3 DNA: TGCAGTGCTAGAGTGGGGGACAGGGAAACCTACGAGCAGTACTTC. Translating gives CSARVGDRETYEQYF.

This clonotype was counted a few times. The CDR3: CASRSLVMPQHF. CDR3 coding DNA: TGTGCCAGCCGATCCCTTGTTATGCCCCAGCATTTT. V usage is TRBV6-2 or TRBV6-3 and J usage is TRBJ1-5; D not resolved. CDR3 length equals 12 residues. With 8 bases removed from V and 9 bases from J, the gap between germline ends came to 14 bases. The germline CDR1 and CDR2 sequences are MNHEY and SVGEGT.

This clonotype was observed a few times. The chain carries TRBV11-2 and TRBJ2-7; D is unclear. The germline V gene encodes CDR1 SGHAT and CDR2 FQNNGV. The ends were cut back, 0 bases at V and 3 bases at J, with 9 bases in the middle. CDR3 length: 14 amino acids. This CDR3 reads CASSLDGWSYEQYF. DNA of the CDR3: TGTGCCAGCAGCTTAGATGGGTGGAGCTACGAGCAGTACTTC.

This clonotype was picked up many times. The gene calls are TRBV7-6 and TRBJ2-4; D unresolved. Germline V gene lookup returns CDR1 SGHVS and CDR2 FNYEAQ. The germline V and J ends were trimmed by 1 base and 6 bases, with 10 bases remaining between them. The CDR3 sequence is 14 residues long. The CDR3 bases are TGTGCCAGCAGCTTAGGAGGCGGAGTAAACATTCAGTACTTC. Translation gives CASSLGGGVNIQYF.

This chain joins TRBV5-1 and TRBJ2-1; D possibly corresponds to TRBD1 (5 bases). V lost 3 bases and J lost 6, with 13 bases in between. The CDR3 extends over 14 amino acids. The germline CDR1 and CDR2 sequences are SGHRS and YFSETQ. The CDR3 here is CASSWWAGPNEQFF. CDR3 in DNA: TGCGCCAGCAGCTGGTGGGCAGGGCCCAATGAGCAGTTCTTC.

With respect to this clonotype: A junction boundary mismatches the germline segment, possibly from a read error. The chain links TRBV7-9 to TRBJ2-2; D remains ambiguous. Germline assignment: CDR1 SEHNR and CDR2 FQNEAQ (reference sequence). The CDR3 runs to 17 residues. The CDR3 nucleotides are TGTGCCAGAAGCTTACTCACCGGGTCCCCAAACACCGGGGAGCTGTTTTTT. It translates to CARSLLTGSPNTGELFF.

The V call is TRBV6-2 or TRBV6-3, the J call TRBJ2-1; no clear D gene. Germline loops: CDR1 MNHEY, CDR2 SVGEGT. This CDR3 comprises 12 residues. Between the trimmed V and J ends, which lost 3 bases and 5 bases, there was a span of 5 bases. The CDR3 coding sequence is TGTGCCAGCAGTTATCCCAACAATGAGCAGTTCTTC. As protein: CASSYPNNEQFF.